This T cell receptor (beta chain) was sequenced during a study of long-term antiretroviral therapy in people with HIV. Study details: The earliest samples predate the 2015 immediate-ART recommendation by about a decade.

Comment on this clone: The antigen is undetermined.

Findings of the study overall: Older ART regimens may have been in use when blood was drawn between about 2004 and 2018. Whereas controls had wider CDR3 length ranges, HIV repertoires had narrower ones.

There were roughly 1-10 million cryopreserved PBMC in the samples before DNA extraction. The libraries were made with immunoSEQ v3.0 at survey level. Clones were read by immunoSEQ multiplex PCR, and TCRdb kept only the in-frame ones, dropping some. The table records some 48,000 clones, roughly four fifths of them present only once. This TCR derives from a woman aged 18-29 years with HIV. The sequencing used unsorted PBMCs, collected 0.8 years after starting antiretroviral therapy.

CDR3 loop: CASSRGTGSAYEQYF. CDR3 DNA: TGTGCCAGCAGTAGGGGGACGGGATCAGCCTACGAGCAGTACTTC. The chain links TRBV6-6 to TRBJ2-7; D perhaps matches TRBD1 (6 bases). V shed 5 bases and J shed 2 bases, with 16 bases lying between them. CDR3 size: 15 residues. Germline CDR1 reads MNHNY; CDR2 reads SVGAGI (reference sequence).